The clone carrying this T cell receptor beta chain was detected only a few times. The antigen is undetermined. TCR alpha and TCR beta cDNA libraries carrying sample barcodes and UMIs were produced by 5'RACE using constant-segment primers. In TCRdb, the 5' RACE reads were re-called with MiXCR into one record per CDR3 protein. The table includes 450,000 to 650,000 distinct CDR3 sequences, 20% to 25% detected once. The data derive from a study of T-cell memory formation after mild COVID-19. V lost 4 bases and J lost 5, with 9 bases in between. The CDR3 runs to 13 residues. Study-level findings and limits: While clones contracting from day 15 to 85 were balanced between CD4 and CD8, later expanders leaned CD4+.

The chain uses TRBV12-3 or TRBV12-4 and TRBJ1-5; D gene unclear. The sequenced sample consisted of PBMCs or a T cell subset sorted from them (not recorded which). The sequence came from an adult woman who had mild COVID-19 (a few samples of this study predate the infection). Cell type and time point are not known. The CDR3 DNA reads TGTGCCAGCAGTTCTACGACGGATCAGCCCCAGCATTTT. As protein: CASSSTTDQPQHF.